The present TCR beta chain was sequenced within a study of cytomegalovirus exposure and HLA in healthy donors. General observations from the study: Follow-up analysis seemed to connect common viral pathogens with several of the most significant clusters identified. Earlier analysis found most TCR beta V segments productive about 90% or about 30% of the time. Indistinguishable V segments such as TRBV6-2 and TRBV6-3 were excluded.

Germline V gives CDR1 SGHRS, CDR2 YFSETQ. The CDR3 totals 15 residues. The V end lost 0 bases, the J end lost 0 bases, and 10 bases lay between the germline ends. PCR employed 60 Vbeta and 13 Jbeta primers. Here immunoSEQ multiplex PCR was the method, and the copy in TCRdb shows in-frame clones only, minus some. The sample holds some 200,000 clones, roughly four fifths seen once. At sampling all donors were nominally healthy, likely with unrecorded immune exposures. This clone was counted a few times. Its antigen is not identified. The rearrangement links TRBV5-1 to TRBJ2-7; D not certain. The sequence was collected from a woman aged 25 to 45 in good health and CMV-seropositive. Input material: PBMCs. Written as DNA, the CDR3 is TGCGCCAGCAGCTTGGAAATACCTATCTCCTACGAGCAGTACTTC. This translates into CASSLEIPISYEQYF.